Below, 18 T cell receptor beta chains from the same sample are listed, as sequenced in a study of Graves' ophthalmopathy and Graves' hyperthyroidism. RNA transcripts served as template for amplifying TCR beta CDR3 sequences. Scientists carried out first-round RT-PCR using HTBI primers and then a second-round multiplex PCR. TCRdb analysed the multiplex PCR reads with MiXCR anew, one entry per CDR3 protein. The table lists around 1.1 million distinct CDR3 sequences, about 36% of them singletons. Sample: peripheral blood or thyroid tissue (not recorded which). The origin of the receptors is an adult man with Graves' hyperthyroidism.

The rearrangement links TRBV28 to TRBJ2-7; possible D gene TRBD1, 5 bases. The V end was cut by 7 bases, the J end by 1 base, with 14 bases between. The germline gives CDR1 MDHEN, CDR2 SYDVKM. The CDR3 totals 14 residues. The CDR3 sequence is CASTRAKESYEQYF. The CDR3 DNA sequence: TGTGCCAGCACCAGGGCTAAGGAATCCTACGAGCAGTACTTC.

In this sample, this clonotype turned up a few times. The CDR3: CASSQDMGTGSYGYTF. DNA of the CDR3: TGCGCCAGCAGCCAAGATATGGGGACAGGCTCCTATGGCTACACCTTC. The rearrangement joins TRBV4-1 to TRBJ1-2; 8 bases are shared with TRBD1. Germline V gene lookup returns CDR1 MGHRA and CDR2 YSYEKL. This CDR3 has 16 residues. With 0 bases clipped from V and 4 bases from J, the junction kept 7 bases outside the gene matches.

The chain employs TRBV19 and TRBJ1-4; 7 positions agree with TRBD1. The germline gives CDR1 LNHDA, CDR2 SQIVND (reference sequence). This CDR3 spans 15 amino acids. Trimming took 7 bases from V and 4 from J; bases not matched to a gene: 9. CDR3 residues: CASTKQGTYNEKLFF. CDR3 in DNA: TGTGCCAGTACGAAACAGGGGACATATAATGAAAAACTGTTTTTT.

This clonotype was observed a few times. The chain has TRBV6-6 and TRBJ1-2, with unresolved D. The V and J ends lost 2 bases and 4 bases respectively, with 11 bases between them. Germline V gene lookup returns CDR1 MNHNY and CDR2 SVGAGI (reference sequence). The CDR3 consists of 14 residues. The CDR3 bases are TGTGCCAGCAGTTACGCCGAACTAGCCTATGGCTACACCTTC. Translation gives CASSYAELAYGYTF.

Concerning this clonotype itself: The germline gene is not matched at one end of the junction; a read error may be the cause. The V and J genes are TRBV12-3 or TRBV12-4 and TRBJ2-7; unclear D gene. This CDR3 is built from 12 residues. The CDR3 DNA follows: TGCGCCAGCAGTGAAATGGGATACGAGCAGCACTTC. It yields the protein CASSEMGYEQHF.

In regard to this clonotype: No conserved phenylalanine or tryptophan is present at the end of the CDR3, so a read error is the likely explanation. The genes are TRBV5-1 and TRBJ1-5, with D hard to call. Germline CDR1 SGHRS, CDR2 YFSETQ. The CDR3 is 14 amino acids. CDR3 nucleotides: TGTGCCAGCAGCCGAAATCTCCCGGGTCAGCCCCAGCATTCT. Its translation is CASSRNLPGQPQHS.

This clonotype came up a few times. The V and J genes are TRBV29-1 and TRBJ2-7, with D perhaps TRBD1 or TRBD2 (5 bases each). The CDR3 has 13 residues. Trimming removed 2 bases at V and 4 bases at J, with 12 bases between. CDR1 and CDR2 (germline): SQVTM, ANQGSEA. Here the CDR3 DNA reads TGCAGCGTTGAATCCCAGGGCGGGTACGAGCAGTACTTC. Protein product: CSVESQGGYEQYF.

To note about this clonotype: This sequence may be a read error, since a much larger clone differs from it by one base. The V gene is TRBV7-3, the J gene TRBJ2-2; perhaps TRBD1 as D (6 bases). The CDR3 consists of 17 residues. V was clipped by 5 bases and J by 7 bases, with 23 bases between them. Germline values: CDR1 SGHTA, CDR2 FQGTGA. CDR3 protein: CASSLQGPGWLGGELFF. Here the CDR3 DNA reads TGTGCCAGCAGCCTCCAGGGGCCAGGGTGGTTAGGCGGGGAGCTGTTTTTT.

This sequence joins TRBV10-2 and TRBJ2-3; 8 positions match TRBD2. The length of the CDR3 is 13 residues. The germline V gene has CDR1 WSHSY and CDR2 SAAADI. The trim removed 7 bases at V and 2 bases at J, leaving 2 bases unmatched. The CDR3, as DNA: TGCGCCAGCATGCGGGAGGACACAGATACGCAGTATTTT. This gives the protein CASMREDTDTQYF.

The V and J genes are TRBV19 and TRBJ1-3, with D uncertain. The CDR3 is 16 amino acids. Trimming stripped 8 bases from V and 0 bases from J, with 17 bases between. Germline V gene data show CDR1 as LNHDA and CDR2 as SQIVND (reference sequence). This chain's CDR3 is CASRRKPTSSGNTIYF. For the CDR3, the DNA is TGTGCCAGTCGTAGAAAGCCAACGAGCTCTGGAAACACCATATATTTT. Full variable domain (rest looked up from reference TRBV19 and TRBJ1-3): DGGITQSPKYLFRKEGQNVTLSCEQNLNHDAMYWYRQDPGQGLRLIYYSQIVNDFQKGDIAEGYSVSREKKESFPLTVTSAQKNPTAFYLCASRRKPTSSGNTIYFGEGSWLTVV.

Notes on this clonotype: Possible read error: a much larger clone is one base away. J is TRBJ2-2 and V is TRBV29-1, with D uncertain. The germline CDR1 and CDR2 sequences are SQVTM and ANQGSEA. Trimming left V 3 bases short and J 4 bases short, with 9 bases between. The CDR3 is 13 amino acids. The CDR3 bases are TGCAGCGTTGATGGTTGGGGCACCGGGGAGCTGTTTTTT. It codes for CSVDGWGTGELFF.

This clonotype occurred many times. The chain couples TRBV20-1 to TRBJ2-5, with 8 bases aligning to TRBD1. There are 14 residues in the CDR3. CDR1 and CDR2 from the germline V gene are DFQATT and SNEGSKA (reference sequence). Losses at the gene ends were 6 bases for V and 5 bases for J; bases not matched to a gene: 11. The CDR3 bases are TGCAGTGCCCGGGACAGGTTAAGAGGGGAGACCCAGTACTTC. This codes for CSARDRLRGETQYF.

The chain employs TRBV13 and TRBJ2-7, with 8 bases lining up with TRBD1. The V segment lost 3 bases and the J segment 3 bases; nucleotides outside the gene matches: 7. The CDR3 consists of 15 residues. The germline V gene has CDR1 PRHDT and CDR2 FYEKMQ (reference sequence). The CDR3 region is CASSLGSGGNYEQYF. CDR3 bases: TGTGCCAGCAGCTTGGGTTCAGGGGGCAACTACGAGCAGTACTTC.

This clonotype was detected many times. DNA of the CDR3: TGTGCCAGCAGCTTTATGACCGGGGAGCTGTTTTTT. Protein sequence: CASSFMTGELFF. This chain connects TRBV5-5 to TRBJ2-2; no firm D call. This CDR3 spans 12 amino acids. The germline V gene encodes CDR1 SGHKS and CDR2 YYEKEE (reference sequence). With 2 bases removed from V and 5 bases from J, the gap between germline ends came to 4 bases.

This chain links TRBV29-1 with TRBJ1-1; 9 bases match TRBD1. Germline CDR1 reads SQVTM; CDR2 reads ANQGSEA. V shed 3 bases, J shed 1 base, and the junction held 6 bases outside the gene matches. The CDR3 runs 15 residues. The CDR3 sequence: CSVDFTGQGNTEAFF. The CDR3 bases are TGCAGCGTTGACTTCACGGGACAGGGGAACACTGAAGCTTTCTTT.

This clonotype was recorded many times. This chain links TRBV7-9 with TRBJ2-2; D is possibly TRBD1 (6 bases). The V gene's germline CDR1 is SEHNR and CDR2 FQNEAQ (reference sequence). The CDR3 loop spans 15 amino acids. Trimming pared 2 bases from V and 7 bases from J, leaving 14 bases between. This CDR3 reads CASSLQEDSHGELFF. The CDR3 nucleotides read TGTGCCAGCAGCTTACAAGAGGACAGTCACGGGGAGCTGTTTTTT. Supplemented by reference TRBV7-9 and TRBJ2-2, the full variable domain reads DTGVSQNPRHKITKRGQNVTFRCDPISEHNRLYWYRQTLGQGPEFLTYFQNEAQLEKSRLLSDRFSAERPKGSFSTLEIQRTEQGDSAMYLCASSLQEDSHGELFFGEGSRLTVL.

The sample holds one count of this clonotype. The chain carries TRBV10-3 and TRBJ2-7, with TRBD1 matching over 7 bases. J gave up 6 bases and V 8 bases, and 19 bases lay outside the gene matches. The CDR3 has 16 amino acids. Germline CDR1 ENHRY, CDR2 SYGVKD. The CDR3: CAISASVTGKAGEQYF. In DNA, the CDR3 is TGTGCCATCTCCGCATCAGTGACAGGGAAAGCTGGCGAGCAGTACTTC.

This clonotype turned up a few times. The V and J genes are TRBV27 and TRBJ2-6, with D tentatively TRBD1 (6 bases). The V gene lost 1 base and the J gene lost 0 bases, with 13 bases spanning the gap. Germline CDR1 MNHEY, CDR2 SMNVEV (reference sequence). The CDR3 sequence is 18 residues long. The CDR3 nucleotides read TGTGCCAGCAGTTTATGGGCAGGGGATAGCTCTGGGGCCAACGTCCTGACTTTC. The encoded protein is CASSLWAGDSSGANVLTF.